This T cell receptor beta chain came from a study of cytomegalovirus exposure and HLA in healthy donors. About the study: Of all 400 or so donors who were genotyped, roughly 83% belonged to the Caucasian-associated ancestry cluster.

PCR employed 60 Vbeta and 13 Jbeta primers. Sequenced by immunoSEQ multiplex PCR; TCRdb stores in-frame clones only, minus some. The table lists approximately 80,000 clones, around 68% of them singletons. The CDR3 is 14 residues long. CDR1 and CDR2 from the germline V gene are SGHRS and YFSETQ. With V trimmed by 5 bases and J by 6 bases, 7 bases remained unmatched. The V call is TRBV5-1, the J call TRBJ1-1; 10 nucleotides align to TRBD1. Sequencing was performed on PBMCs. This receptor was taken from a woman aged 40 to 55 in good health and CMV-seropositive. The CDR3 region is CASRRDRGFSEAFF. CDR3 coding DNA: TGCGCCAGCAGACGGGACAGGGGTTTTTCTGAAGCTTTCTTT.